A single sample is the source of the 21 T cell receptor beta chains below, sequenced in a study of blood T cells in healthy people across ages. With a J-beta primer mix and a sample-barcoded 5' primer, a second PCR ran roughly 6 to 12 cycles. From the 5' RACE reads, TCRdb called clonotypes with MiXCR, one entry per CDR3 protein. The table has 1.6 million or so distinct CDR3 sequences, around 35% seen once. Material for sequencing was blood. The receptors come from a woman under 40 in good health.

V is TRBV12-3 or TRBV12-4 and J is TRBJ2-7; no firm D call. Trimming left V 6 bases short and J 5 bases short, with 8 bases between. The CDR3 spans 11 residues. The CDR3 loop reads CASSIRDEQYF. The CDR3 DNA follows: TGTGCCAGCAGCATAAGGGACGAGCAGTACTTC.

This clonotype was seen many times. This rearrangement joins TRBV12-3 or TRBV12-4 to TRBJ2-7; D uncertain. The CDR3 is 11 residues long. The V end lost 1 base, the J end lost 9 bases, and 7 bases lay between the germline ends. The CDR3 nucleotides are TGTGCCAGCAGTTTAGAGATTCCGCAGTACTTC. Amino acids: CASSLEIPQYF.

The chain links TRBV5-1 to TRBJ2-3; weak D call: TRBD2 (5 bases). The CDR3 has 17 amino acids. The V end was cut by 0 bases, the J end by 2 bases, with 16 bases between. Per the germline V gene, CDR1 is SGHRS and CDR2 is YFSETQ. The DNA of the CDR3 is TGCGCCAGCAGCTTGGTCACGGGGATAAAATCCACAGATACGCAGTATTTT. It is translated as CASSLVTGIKSTDTQYF.

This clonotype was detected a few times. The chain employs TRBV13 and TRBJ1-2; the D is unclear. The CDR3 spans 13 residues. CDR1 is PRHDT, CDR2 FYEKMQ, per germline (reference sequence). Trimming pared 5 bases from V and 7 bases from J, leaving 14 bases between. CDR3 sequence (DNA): TGTGCCAGCAGCCGCGTGGTTGAGTCTGGCTACACCTTC. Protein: CASSRVVESGYTF.

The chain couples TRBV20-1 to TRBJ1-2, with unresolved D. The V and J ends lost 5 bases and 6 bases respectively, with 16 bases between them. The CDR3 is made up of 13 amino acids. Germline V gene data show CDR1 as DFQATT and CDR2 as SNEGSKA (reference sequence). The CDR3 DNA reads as TGCAGTGCTTCTAGGAGCCTAACGGATGGCTACACCTTC. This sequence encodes CSASRSLTDGYTF.

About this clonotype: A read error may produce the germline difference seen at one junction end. CDR3 loop: CASSQQGRRTDAQYF. The DNA for the CDR3 is TGTGCCAGCAGTCAACAGGGTAGGAGAACAGATGCGCAGTATTTT. The chain is built from TRBV12-3 or TRBV12-4 and TRBJ2-3; possibly TRBD1 for D (6 bases). The length of the CDR3 is 15 residues.

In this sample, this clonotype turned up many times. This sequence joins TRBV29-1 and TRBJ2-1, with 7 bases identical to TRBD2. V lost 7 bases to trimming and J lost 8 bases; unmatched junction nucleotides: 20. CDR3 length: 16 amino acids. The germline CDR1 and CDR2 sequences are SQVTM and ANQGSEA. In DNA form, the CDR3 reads TGCAGCGCGCCCTTCGAGCGGGGAAACCCTAGCGATGAGCAGTTCTTC. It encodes CSAPFERGNPSDEQFF.

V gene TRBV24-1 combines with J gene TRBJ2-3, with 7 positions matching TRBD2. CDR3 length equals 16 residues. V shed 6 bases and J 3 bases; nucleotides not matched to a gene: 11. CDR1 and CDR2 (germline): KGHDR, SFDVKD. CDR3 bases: TGTGCCACCAGTAATTATCTGGCGGGGGATACAGATACGCAGTATTTT. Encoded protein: CATSNYLAGDTDTQYF.

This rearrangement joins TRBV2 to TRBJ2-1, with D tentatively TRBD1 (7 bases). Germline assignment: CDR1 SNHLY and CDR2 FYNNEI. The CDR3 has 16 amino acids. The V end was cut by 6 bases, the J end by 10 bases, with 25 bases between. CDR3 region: CASRRGRDLYSYEQFF. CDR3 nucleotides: TGTGCCAGCAGAAGGGGGCGGGACCTCTACTCCTACGAGCAGTTCTTC.

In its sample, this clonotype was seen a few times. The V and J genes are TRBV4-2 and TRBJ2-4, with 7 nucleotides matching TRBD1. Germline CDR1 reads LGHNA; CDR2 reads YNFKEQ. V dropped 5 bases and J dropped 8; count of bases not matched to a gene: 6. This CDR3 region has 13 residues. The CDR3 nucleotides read TGTGCCAGCAGCAGAGGGGGCGGCGACATTCAGTACTTC. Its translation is CASSRGGGDIQYF.

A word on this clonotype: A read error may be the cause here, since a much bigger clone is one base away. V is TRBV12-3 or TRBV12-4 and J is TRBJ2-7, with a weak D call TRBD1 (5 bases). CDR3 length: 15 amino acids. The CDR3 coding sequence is TGTGCCAGCAGTCCCCCATGGGGCCTATCCTGCGAGCAGTACTTC. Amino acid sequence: CASSPPWGLSCEQYF.

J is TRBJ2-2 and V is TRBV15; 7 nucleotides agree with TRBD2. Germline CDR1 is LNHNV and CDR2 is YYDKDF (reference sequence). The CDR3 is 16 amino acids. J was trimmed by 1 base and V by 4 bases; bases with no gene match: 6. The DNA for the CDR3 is TGTGCCACCAGCACTTCTAGCGGTTGGAACACCGGGGAGCTGTTTTTT. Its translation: CATSTSSGWNTGELFF.

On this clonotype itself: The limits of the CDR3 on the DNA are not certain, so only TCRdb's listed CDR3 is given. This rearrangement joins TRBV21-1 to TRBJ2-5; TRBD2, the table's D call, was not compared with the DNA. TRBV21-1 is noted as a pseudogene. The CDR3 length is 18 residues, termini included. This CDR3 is CASSKLPVAGGSGETQYF.

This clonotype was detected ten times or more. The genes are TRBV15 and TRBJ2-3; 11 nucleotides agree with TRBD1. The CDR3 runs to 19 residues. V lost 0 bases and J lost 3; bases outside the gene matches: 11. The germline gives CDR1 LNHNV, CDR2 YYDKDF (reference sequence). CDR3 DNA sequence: TGTGCCACCAGCAGAGATCCCCCCGGACAGGGGGCGCGAACAGATACGCAGTATTTT. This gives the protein CATSRDPPGQGARTDTQYF. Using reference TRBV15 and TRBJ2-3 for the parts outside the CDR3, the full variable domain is DAMVIQNPRYQVTQFGKPVTLSCSQTLNHNVMYWYQQKSSQAPKLLFHYYDKDFNNEADTPDNFQSRRPNTSFCFLDIRSPGLGDTAMYLCATSRDPPGQGARTDTQYFGPGTRLTVL.

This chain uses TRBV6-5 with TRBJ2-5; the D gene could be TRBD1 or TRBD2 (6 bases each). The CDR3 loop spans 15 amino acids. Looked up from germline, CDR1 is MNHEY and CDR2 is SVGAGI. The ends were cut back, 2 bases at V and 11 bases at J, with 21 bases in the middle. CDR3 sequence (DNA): TGTGCCAGCAGTTACGGGGGCGGGGCCGTGGGCGAACAGTACTTC. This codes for CASSYGGGAVGEQYF.

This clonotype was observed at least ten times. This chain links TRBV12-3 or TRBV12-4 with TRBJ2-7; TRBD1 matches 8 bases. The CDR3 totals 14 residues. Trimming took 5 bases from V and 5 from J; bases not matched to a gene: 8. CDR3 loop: CASSLGQGAHEQYF. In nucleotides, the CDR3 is TGTGCCAGCAGTCTCGGACAGGGTGCCCACGAGCAGTACTTC.

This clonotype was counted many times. CDR3: CASNHRDSGYTF. The CDR3, as DNA: TGCGCCAGCAACCACAGGGATTCTGGCTACACCTTC. The chain has TRBV4-1 and TRBJ1-2; tentatively, D is TRBD1 (6 bases). Germline CDR1 is MGHRA and CDR2 is YSYEKL. The CDR3 sequence is 12 residues long. V shed 7 bases and J shed 7 bases, with 13 bases lying between them.

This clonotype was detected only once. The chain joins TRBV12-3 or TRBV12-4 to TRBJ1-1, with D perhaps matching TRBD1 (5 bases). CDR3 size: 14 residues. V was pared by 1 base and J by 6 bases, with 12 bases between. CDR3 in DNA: TGTGCCAGCAGTTTAGGGGGGAGGATCTCTGAAGCTTTCTTT. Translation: CASSLGGRISEAFF.

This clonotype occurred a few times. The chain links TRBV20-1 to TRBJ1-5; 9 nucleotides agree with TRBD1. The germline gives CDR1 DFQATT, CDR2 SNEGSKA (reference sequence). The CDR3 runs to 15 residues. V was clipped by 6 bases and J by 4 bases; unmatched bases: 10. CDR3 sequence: CSAGSGTGQNQPQHF. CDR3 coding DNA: TGCAGTGCAGGCTCTGGGACAGGGCAGAATCAGCCCCAGCATTTT.

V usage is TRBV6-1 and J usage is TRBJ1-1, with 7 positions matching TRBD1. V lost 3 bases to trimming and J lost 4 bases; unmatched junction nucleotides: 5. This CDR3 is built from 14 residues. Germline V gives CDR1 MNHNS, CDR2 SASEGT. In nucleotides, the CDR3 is TGTGCCAGCAGTGATTACAGGGGAGGCACTGAAGCTTTCTTT. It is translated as CASSDYRGGTEAFF.

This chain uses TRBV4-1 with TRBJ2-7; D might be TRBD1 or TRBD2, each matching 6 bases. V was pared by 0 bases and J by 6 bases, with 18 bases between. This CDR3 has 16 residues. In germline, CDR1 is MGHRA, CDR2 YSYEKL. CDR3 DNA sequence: TGCGCCAGCAGCCAAGATCGGGGGCCGAGAGCCTGCGAGCAGTACTTC. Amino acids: CASSQDRGPRACEQYF.